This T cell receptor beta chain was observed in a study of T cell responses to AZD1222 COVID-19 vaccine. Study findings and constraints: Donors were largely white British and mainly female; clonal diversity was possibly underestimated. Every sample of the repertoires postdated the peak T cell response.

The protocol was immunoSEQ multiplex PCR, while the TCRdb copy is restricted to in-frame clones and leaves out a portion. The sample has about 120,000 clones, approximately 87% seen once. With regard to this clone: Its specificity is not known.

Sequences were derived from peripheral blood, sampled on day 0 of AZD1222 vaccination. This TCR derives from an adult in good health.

CDR3 DNA sequence: TGTGCCAGCAGCTTAGGGGGGAAGGGGCCTACGTATACGCAGTATTTT. Protein product: CASSLGGKGPTYTQYF. The V call is TRBV7-6, the J call TRBJ2-3; D is perhaps TRBD1 or TRBD2 (5 bases each). CDR1 is SGHVS and CDR2 is FNYEAQ in the germline V gene. Deletions cut 1 base from V and 7 bases from J, with 18 bases between. The length of the CDR3 is 16 residues. Looking up the rest from reference TRBV7-6 and TRBJ2-3 gives the full variable domain: GAGVSQSPRYKVTKRGQDVALRCDPISGHVSLYWYRQALGQGPEFLTYFNYEAQQDKSGLPNDRFSAERPEGSISTLTIQRTEQRDSAMYRCASSLGGKGPTYTQYFGPGTRLTVL.